A selection of T cell receptor beta chains follows, all from one sample in a study of response to subunit inactivated influenza vaccine. TCRdb re-analysed the RT-PCR reads in MiXCR, keeping a single row per CDR3 protein. In the table there are hundreds of thousands of distinct CDR3 sequences, 7.5% to 8.5% of which are singletons. The starting material was PBMCs from blood, obtained roughly 24 months after vaccination. These receptor sequences come from a man between 45 and 75 years old who received an inactivated influenza vaccine. CDR3s include the opening cysteine and the closing phenylalanine or tryptophan. D genes are given only for firm matches. Rows may omit the clone size; those that give it use once, few, many or a size class.

V	length	size	J	D	CDR3	DNA
TRBV30	11	few	TRBJ2-1	-	CAWSSSGPVIF	TGTGCCTGGAGTTCCAGCGGGCCCGTGATCTTC
TRBV3-1	13	few	TRBJ1-2	-	CASSQVRSYGYTF	TGTGCCAGCAGCCAAGTCAGGAGCTATGGCTACACCTTC
TRBV4-1	13	many	TRBJ1-2	TRBD1	CASSQGQGDGYTF	TGCGCCAGCAGCCAAGGACAGGGGGACGGCTACACCTTC
TRBV6-1	15	once	TRBJ1-6	-	CASSEGTAGRSPLHF	TGTGCCAGCAGTGAAGGGACAGCCGGCCGATCACCCCTCCACTTT
TRBV5-5	14	many	TRBJ2-3	-	CASSFQALGDTQYF	TGTGCCAGCAGCTTCCAGGCGCTGGGGGATACGCAGTATTTT
TRBV20-1	13	-	TRBJ2-3	TRBD2	CSARLATTDTQYF	TGCAGTGCTCGACTAGCGACCACAGATACGCAGTATTTT
TRBV10-3	12	many	TRBJ2-3	TRBD1	CAARTGPDTQYF	TGTGCCGCAAGGACAGGACCAGATACGCAGTATTTT
TRBV7-2	14	few	TRBJ2-7	-	CASSFRGSSYEQYF	TGTGCCAGCAGCTTTAGGGGTTCCTCCTACGAGCAGTACTTC
TRBV10-3	16	-	TRBJ2-1	TRBD2	CAISGAGLAGSNEQFF	TGTGCCATCAGTGGGGCGGGACTAGCGGGGTCAAATGAGCAGTTCTTC
TRBV7-9	14	-	TRBJ1-2	-	CASSPQGSNYGYTF	TGTGCCAGCAGCCCTCAGGGTAGTAACTATGGCTACACCTTC
TRBV5-5	15	few	TRBJ2-1	-	CASSLGHDRYNEQFF	TGTGCCAGCAGCTTGGGGCATGATAGGTACAATGAGCAGTTCTTC
TRBV20-1	16	-	TRBJ2-3	TRBD2	CSARPIPAGVGDTQYF	TGCAGTGCTAGACCGATCCCAGCGGGAGTTGGAGATACGCAGTATTTT
TRBV5-1	18	once	TRBJ1-2	TRBD1	CASSPNPGQTTFNYGYTF	TGCGCCAGCAGCCCAAACCCGGGACAGACAACTTTCAACTATGGCTACACCTTC
TRBV6-2/TRBV6-3	15	-	TRBJ2-5	-	CASSSRDFNIETQYF	TGTGCCAGCAGCTCCAGGGACTTCAATATAGAGACCCAGTACTTC
TRBV9	13	many	TRBJ2-5	-	CASSAERGETQYF	TGTGCCAGCAGCGCCGAAAGGGGGGAGACCCAGTACTTC
TRBV5-1	12	few	TRBJ1-2	-	CASSFENYGYTF	TGCGCCAGCAGCTTTGAGAACTATGGCTACACCTTC
TRBV12-3/TRBV12-4	16	few	TRBJ1-1	-	CASGRDVAVMNTEAFF	TGTGCCAGCGGACGAGACGTCGCAGTCATGAACACTGAAGCTTTCTTT
TRBV27	14	-	TRBJ1-5	-	CASSLSRGDQPQHF	TGTGCCAGCAGTTTATCGCGGGGGGATCAGCCCCAGCATTTT
TRBV12-3/TRBV12-4	13	few	TRBJ1-5	-	CASSVGARQPQHF	TGTGCCAGCAGTGTCGGGGCAAGGCAGCCCCAGCATTTT
TRBV4-3	17	few	TRBJ1-4	TRBD1	CASSQDSLGTGREKLFF	TGCGCCAGCAGCCAAGATTCCCTCGGGACAGGGCGTGAAAAACTGTTTTTT
TRBV7-9	15	-	TRBJ2-3	TRBD2	CASRASGGTTDTQYF	TGTGCCAGCAGGGCTAGCGGGGGAACCACAGATACGCAGTATTTT
TRBV10-2	13	-	TRBJ2-7	TRBD1	CATVDRPSYEQYF	TGCGCCACCGTGGACAGGCCCTCCTACGAGCAGTACTTC
TRBV2	13	many	TRBJ1-2	TRBD1	CASRETGGHGYTF	TGTGCCAGCAGGGAGACAGGGGGCCATGGCTACACCTTC
TRBV7-2	14	few	TRBJ1-2	-	CASSLGTSGYGYTF	TGTGCCAGCAGCCTCGGGACTTCTGGCTATGGCTACACCTTC
TRBV29-1	13	few	TRBJ1-1	-	CSAQALTNTEAFF	TGCAGCGCACAGGCGCTTACGAACACTGAAGCTTTCTTT
TRBV20-1	12	many	TRBJ1-2	-	CSVRERGRGYTF	TGCAGTGTCAGGGAAAGGGGACGGGGCTACACCTTC